A single sample gave rise to the 11 T cell receptor beta chains below, sequenced in a study of liver allograft versus peripheral blood T cells. Study background: Liver transplant recipients had T cell receptor repertoires compared between transplanted liver and peripheral blood.

TCRdb recomputed calls from the reads with MiXCR, one row per CDR3 protein. The repertoire consists of some 3,700 distinct CDR3 sequences, with roughly a sixth occurring once and the leading ten covering roughly a fifth. All receptors derive from a human patient who had a liver transplant. Some T cells here may be from the graft donor.

This clonotype is medium-sized in the sample. The V call is TRBV7-2, the J call TRBJ1-1, with D possibly TRBD1 on 5 matching bases. The ends were cut back, 1 base at V and 8 bases at J, with 11 bases in the middle. Germline V gene lookup returns CDR1 SGHTA and CDR2 FQGNSA. The CDR3 length is 13 residues. The DNA of the CDR3 is TGTGCCAGCAGCTTAGGCCCAGGGCCAGAAGCTTTCTTT. Its protein is CASSLGPGPEAFF. Drawing the rest from reference TRBV7-2 and TRBJ1-1, the complete variable domain is GAGVSQSPSNKVTEKGKDVELRCDPISGHTALYWYRQSLGQGLEFLIYFQGNSAPDKSGLPSDRFSAERTGGSVSTLTIQRTQQEDSAVYLCASSLGPGPEAFFGQGTRLTVV.

This clonotype is medium-sized by share. The chain links TRBV6-2 or TRBV6-3 to TRBJ1-1, with D maybe TRBD1 (5 bases). CDR1 and CDR2 from the germline V gene are MNHEY and SVGEGT. This CDR3 is built from 12 residues. Between the trimmed V and J ends, which lost 8 bases and 2 bases, there was a span of 9 bases. The CDR3 coding sequence is TGTGCCAGCCGAGACAGCAACACTGAAGCTTTCTTT. Translated: CASRDSNTEAFF.

This clonotype was recorded at least ten times. V gene TRBV11-2 combines with J gene TRBJ1-6; D uncertain. Per germline, CDR1 SGHAT and CDR2 FQNNGV. With 1 base removed from V and 5 bases from J, the gap between germline ends came to 6 bases. CDR3 size: 14 residues. The CDR3 nucleotides read TGTGCCAGCAGCTTAGCCGTCAATAATTCACCCCTCCACTTT. Its protein product is CASSLAVNNSPLHF.

This clonotype is deemed medium-sized (0.01 to 0.1%). The chain links TRBV5-6 to TRBJ1-3; no clear D gene. The CDR3 is 16 residues long. Germline V gives CDR1 SGHDT, CDR2 YYEEEE. V shed 7 bases and J shed 0 bases, with 17 bases lying between them. The CDR3 region is CASGIDWGSSGNTIYF. CDR3 nucleotide sequence: TGTGCCAGCGGCATCGACTGGGGTAGCTCTGGAAACACCATATATTTT.

This clonotype is judged medium-sized. The chain employs TRBV27 and TRBJ1-5; D call uncertain. Germline V CDR1 and CDR2: MNHEY, SMNVEV (reference sequence). The V end was cut by 6 bases, the J end by 0 bases, with 9 bases between. This CDR3 is built from 14 residues. The CDR3 loop is CASRRGGSNQPQHF. CDR3 sequence (DNA): TGTGCCAGCAGACGGGGAGGTAGCAATCAGCCCCAGCATTTT.

This clonotype is medium-sized (0.01 to 0.1%) in the sample. This chain joins TRBV6-5 and TRBJ2-1; 11 bases align to TRBD1. CDR3 length: 15 amino acids. Germline V gene lookup returns CDR1 MNHEY and CDR2 SVGAGI. J gave up 8 bases and V 6 bases, and 9 bases lay outside the gene matches. For the CDR3, the DNA is TGTGCCAGCAGCCGGACAGGGGGCGGGAGGGATGAGCAGTTCTTC. Translating gives CASSRTGGGRDEQFF.

On this clonotype: One junction end does not reproduce the germline sequence, and a read error may be involved. CDR3 in amino acids: CTSSFSTGWGEKLFF. CDR3 DNA: TGTACCAGCAGTTTTTCGACAGGGTGGGGTGAAAAACTGTTTTTT. The rearrangement joins TRBV27 to TRBJ1-4; TRBD1 matches at 7 bases. Germline assignment: CDR1 MNHEY and CDR2 SMNVEV (reference sequence). The length of the CDR3 is 15 residues.

In this sample, this clonotype is medium-sized. V is TRBV6-2 or TRBV6-3 and J is TRBJ2-1, with D possibly being TRBD1 (8 bases). Between the trimmed V and J ends, which lost 1 base and 8 bases, there was a span of 18 bases. This CDR3 has 16 amino acids. Germline loops: CDR1 MNHEY, CDR2 SVGEGT. CDR3 sequence: CASSYLGGTGPHEQFF. The DNA for the CDR3 is TGTGCCAGCAGTTACTTGGGAGGGACAGGCCCTCATGAGCAGTTCTTC.

This clonotype is termed medium-sized. The rearrangement uses TRBV19 and TRBJ1-5, with D possibly TRBD1 on 5 matching bases. V was trimmed by 8 bases and J by 4 bases, leaving 9 bases between them. The germline CDR1 and CDR2 sequences are LNHDA and SQIVND (reference sequence). CDR3 size: 12 residues. CDR3 DNA: TGTGCCAGTGCACGGGGGAATCAGCCCCAGCATTTT. Protein product: CASARGNQPQHF. The full variable domain, rest sourced from reference TRBV19 and TRBJ1-5, is DGGITQSPKYLFRKEGQNVTLSCEQNLNHDAMYWYRQDPGQGLRLIYYSQIVNDFQKGDIAEGYSVSREKKESFPLTVTSAQKNPTAFYLCASARGNQPQHFGDGTRLSIL.

By sample share, this clonotype is medium-sized. The chain couples TRBV6-5 to TRBJ1-1; 8 bases fit TRBD1. Germline CDR1 MNHEY, CDR2 SVGAGI. Germline trimming cut 5 bases from V and 2 bases from J; bases unmatched to any gene: 7. The CDR3 consists of 15 residues. As DNA, the CDR3 is TGTGCCAGCAGTGAATGGCAGGGGGCTAACACTGAAGCTTTCTTT. Translating it yields CASSEWQGANTEAFF.

The chain links TRBV20-1 to TRBJ1-5, with TRBD1 as a possible D gene (6 bases). The CDR3 spans 14 residues. Between the trimmed V and J ends, which lost 5 bases and 11 bases, there was a span of 22 bases. Germline V gene sequence: CDR1 DFQATT, CDR2 SNEGSKA (reference sequence). CDR3 amino acids: CSAGAGGSKFTQHF. The CDR3 DNA reads as TGCAGTGCTGGGGCCGGGGGCTCAAAATTTACCCAGCATTTT.